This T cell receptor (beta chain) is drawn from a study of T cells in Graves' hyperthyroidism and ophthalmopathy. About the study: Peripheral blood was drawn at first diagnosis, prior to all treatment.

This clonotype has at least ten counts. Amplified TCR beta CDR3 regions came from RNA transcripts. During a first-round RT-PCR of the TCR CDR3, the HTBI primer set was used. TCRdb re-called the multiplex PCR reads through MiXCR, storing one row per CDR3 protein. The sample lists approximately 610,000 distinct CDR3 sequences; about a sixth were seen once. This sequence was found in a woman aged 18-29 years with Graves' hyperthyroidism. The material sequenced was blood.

CDR3 in amino acids: CASSLAEGSNQPQHF. CDR3 coding DNA: TGTGCCAGCAGTTTAGCGGAGGGGAGCAATCAGCCCCAGCATTTT. This rearrangement joins TRBV12-3 or TRBV12-4 to TRBJ1-5; D might be TRBD1 (5 bases). This CDR3 is built from 15 residues. V dropped 0 bases and J dropped 1 base, with 7 bases sitting between them.